This note documents a single T cell receptor beta chain sequence. Its antigen is unidentified. This entry comes from a study of T cell responses to AZD1222 COVID-19 vaccine. Study-level results: Repertoire sampling happened only post peak T cell response. White British donors predominated, females outnumbered males, and clonal diversity was possibly underestimated. Following two doses of AZD1222, Spike-specific TCR breadth and depth rose. The span of vaccine-associated CD4 TCRs extended across spike, with dominance at 160-218 and 743-854.

The CDR3 has 14 amino acids. The V gene's germline CDR1 is SGHRS and CDR2 YFSETQ. V dropped 3 bases and J dropped 1; count of bases not matched to a gene: 3. Profiling relied on immunoSEQ multiplex PCR, and the TCRdb table lists in-frame clones only, not all of them. Among 100,000 to 110,000 clones listed, more than 75% were seen once. The material sequenced was peripheral blood, taken on day 0 of MenACWY control vaccination. This clonotype originated in an adult in good health. The rearrangement uses TRBV5-1 and TRBJ1-2; TRBD1 agrees at 7 bases. This chain's CDR3 is CASSSQGINYGYTF. DNA for the CDR3: TGCGCCAGCAGCTCACAGGGGATTAACTATGGCTACACCTTC.